A single sample gave rise to the 10 T cell receptor beta chains below, sequenced in a study of blood T cell repertoires in COVID-19. Using immunoSEQ multiplex PCR, the repertoire was profiled, and TCRdb retains in-frame clones only, with some absent. This table holds fewer than 250,000 clones, 65% to 85% found once. The sequencing sample was made of peripheral blood. These receptors came from an elderly woman with acute or convalescent COVID-19.

CDR3 DNA sequence: TGTGCCAGCAGTTACTCCTGGGGTGGGACAGGCGCCTTCACCTTC. The encoded protein is CASSYSWGGTGAFTF. The rearrangement joins TRBV6-2 or TRBV6-3 to TRBJ1-2; TRBD1 agrees at 8 bases. J was trimmed by 13 bases and V by 0 bases; bases with no gene match: 13. Germline V gene lookup returns CDR1 MNHEY and CDR2 SVGEGT. The CDR3 has 15 amino acids.

The J gene is TRBJ2-3, the V gene TRBV19; D may be TRBD2 (6 bases). The ends were cut back, 6 bases at V and 0 bases at J, with 10 bases in the middle. Germline V gene sequence: CDR1 LNHDA, CDR2 SQIVND (reference sequence). The length of the CDR3 is 14 residues. The CDR3 region has the DNA TGTGCCAGTAGCGCTGGGGGGAGCACAGATACGCAGTATTTT. Amino acid sequence: CASSAGGSTDTQYF.

To note about this clone: A read error may produce the germline difference seen at one junction end. The chain links TRBV7-9 to TRBJ2-7, with D tentatively TRBD1 (5 bases). Germline V gives CDR1 SEHNR, CDR2 FQNEAQ (reference sequence). CDR3 length: 14 residues. CDR3: CAGSWGQGTYEQYF. Here the CDR3 DNA reads TGTGCCGGCAGCTGGGGTCAGGGAACCTACGAGCAGTACTTC.

The table lists this clone with a count of one. The rearrangement joins TRBV7-6 to TRBJ2-6; D possibly corresponds to TRBD1 (5 bases). This CDR3 is 20 amino acids long. The germline V and J ends were trimmed by 1 base and 2 bases, with 21 bases remaining between them. The germline V gene encodes CDR1 SGHVS and CDR2 FNYEAQ. Here the CDR3 reads CASSLETPRTQAPGANVLTF. CDR3 bases: TGTGCCAGCAGCTTAGAAACCCCCCGGACACAGGCCCCTGGGGCCAACGTCCTGACTTTC.

This rearrangement joins TRBV7-2 to TRBJ1-1; 9 positions agree with TRBD1. The CDR3 contains 15 residues. The germline gives CDR1 SGHTA, CDR2 FQGNSA. J lost 4 bases, V lost 4 bases, and 7 bases had no gene match. The CDR3 DNA follows: TGTGCCAGCAGCTGGGGGGGACAGGGAGTCACTGAAGCTTTCTTT. Its protein product is CASSWGGQGVTEAFF. Full variable domain (remainder filled in from reference TRBV7-2 and TRBJ1-1): GAGVSQSPSNKVTEKGKDVELRCDPISGHTALYWYRQSLGQGLEFLIYFQGNSAPDKSGLPSDRFSAERTGGSVSTLTIQRTQQEDSAVYLCASSWGGQGVTEAFFGQGTRLTVV.

This clone is a singleton in its sample. The CDR3 DNA is TGTGCCAGCAGTGAAGGGACACCAAAGCCACCCCTCCACTTT. Protein: CASSEGTPKPPLHF. This rearrangement joins TRBV25-1 to TRBJ1-6; maybe TRBD1 (6 bases). The V and J ends lost 2 bases and 11 bases respectively, with 13 bases between them. Germline assignment: CDR1 MGHDK and CDR2 SYGVNS. This CDR3 comprises 14 residues.

In its sample, this clone was seen once. The rearrangement links TRBV4-3 to TRBJ1-5; D ambiguous. Germline V gene data show CDR1 as LGHNA and CDR2 as YSLEER. This CDR3 has 15 residues. V was clipped by 0 bases and J by 9 bases, with 15 bases between them. The CDR3 region is CASSQDLPSPGPQHF. In DNA, the CDR3 is TGCGCCAGCAGCCAAGATCTTCCCAGCCCGGGGCCCCAGCATTTT.

The CDR3 sequence is CATSDSGQEGPIHEQFF. CDR3 in DNA: TGTGCCACCAGTGATTCAGGACAGGAGGGCCCCATCCATGAGCAGTTCTTC. The chain has TRBV24-1 and TRBJ2-1, with D possibly matching TRBD1 (7 bases). The V and J ends lost 2 bases and 8 bases respectively, with 21 bases between them. CDR3 length: 17 amino acids. The germline CDR1 and CDR2 sequences are KGHDR and SFDVKD.

The CDR3 DNA reads TGTGCCAGCAGCTGGACAGATTACAATGAGCAGTTCTTC. Translating gives CASSWTDYNEQFF. This rearrangement joins TRBV5-5 to TRBJ2-1, with D possibly being TRBD1 (6 bases). This CDR3 comprises 13 residues. V lost 3 bases and J 4 bases, leaving 8 bases between the germline ends. The germline V gene encodes CDR1 SGHKS and CDR2 YYEKEE (reference sequence).

The CDR3 loop reads CASRTGGFSYEQYF. DNA for the CDR3: TGTGCCAGCAGGACAGGGGGCTTCTCCTACGAGCAGTACTTC. The V and J genes are TRBV21-1 and TRBJ2-7; the table's D call TRBD1 went unverified against the DNA. TRBV21-1 is listed as a pseudogene. CDR3 length: 14 amino acids.